This T cell receptor beta chain was profiled in a study of T cells in Graves' hyperthyroidism and ophthalmopathy (dated 2019 in TCRdb). For the study in its entirety: Peripheral blood samples were taken at initial diagnosis, before any treatment was given. The approximately 100 discovery patients were randomly split 7:3 into training and test sets. TCR Vbeta CDR3 sequencing of approximately 140 peripheral blood samples (around 45 ophthalmopathy, under 80 hyperthyroidism and about 17 progressor patients) is reported in the paper. An independent validation cohort of fewer than 20 hyperthyroidism patients and 17 patients who later progressed to ophthalmopathy tested prospective prediction of ophthalmopathy. Thyroid tissue and blood T-cell repertoires from about six Graves' hyperthyroidism patients were also compared in the study. Once sampling was done, hyperthyroidism patients were given methimazole at a starting dose of 30 mg daily, whereas ophthalmopathy patients were given high-dose intravenous methylprednisolone. A discovery cohort of roughly 100 patients, roughly 43 with Graves' ophthalmopathy and over 55 with stable Graves' hyperthyroidism, was used to find distinguishing TCR V-J signatures. What the authors observed across the whole study: No statistical method was used to set the sample size in advance, and investigators knew the group allocation. Blood samples also contained most of the expanded thyroid clonotypes (frequency above 0.001), which suggests that blood repertoires may reflect thyroid immune responses. A 13 V-J signature model separated ophthalmopathy from stable hyperthyroidism, with roughly 88% sensitivity and 81.08% specificity in cross-validation and 80%/75% in testing. During validation, the model predicted progression to ophthalmopathy a median of approximately 6.5 months ahead of onset, with almost 71% sensitivity and about 72% specificity.

CDR1 is given as SEHNR and CDR2 as FQNEAQ, both from the germline V gene (reference sequence). V and J lose 6 bases and 0 bases, and a span of 16 bases separates them. The CDR3 covers 16 residues, taking in both the cysteine and the phenylalanine. Here the CDR3 DNA is all that survives: 48 bases in frame from base 1. The TCR beta CDR3 regions were amplified from the RNA transcripts. The TCR CDR3 was subjected to a first round of RT-PCR using the HTBI primer set and the Qiagen OneStep RT-PCR kit. Libraries were constructed in a second round of multiplex PCR, after which size selection and purification were carried out. Paired-end sequencing of the libraries was performed with 100 bp reads on an Illumina HiSeq2000. For the original study's pipeline: Raw data were processed with SOAPnuke, discarding reads with adapters, uncalled bases, mean Phred below 15, or no exact constant-primer or identifier match. COPE v1.2.5 was used to merge the high-quality paired reads, and each unique nucleotide sequence was defined as a clonotype. Clonotypes were aligned to IMGT TRBV, TRBD and TRBJ reference segments using MiTCR v1.1. Only V-J combinations with frequency above 0.0001, covering 98% to 99.2% of repertoires, were analysed. A TCS score was defined as the ratio between F50 (clonal expansion) and ExV (chaos), using BLOSUM62-based TCRdist between CDR3 peptides within each V-J. Welch's t-statistics and random forest reduced fewer than 550 V-J features to 13, which were used in a naive Bayes classifier (R e1071). Clones were called with MiXCR by TCRdb after fastp trimmed the public reads at Q25, and only in-frame beta chains were retained. Rows with one shared CDR3 protein collapse into an entry with the most common genes and DNA. The V and J calls, along with clone size, are taken from TCRdb and not from the paper's own processing. The sample table contains approximately 530,000 distinct CDR3 sequences; only one count was recorded for just under 20% of them. The top ten constitute about 45% of the sample.

This clonotype was seen many times. Its antigen is still unknown. No per-base quality is available; no much larger clone lies one base away. Moderately to severely active disease, a Clinical Activity Score of at least 3, a NOSPECS grade of at least 4, and a duration under 3 months were present in ophthalmopathy patients. Exclusion was applied to patients with uncontrolled infections, other autoimmune diseases, pregnancy or lactation. Diagnoses relied on clinical symptoms, serum thyroxine and TRAb, thyroid ultrasound and orbital computed tomography. PBMCs were separated from 10 ml of fresh peripheral blood using Ficoll-Paque density gradient centrifugation. Trizol reagent was used to extract total RNA, and RNA quality was then checked on an Agilent 2100 Bioanalyzer.

The chain couples TRBV7-9 to TRBJ2-3; the D gene cannot be named for sure. The sequenced sample was blood. This clonotype was obtained from a man aged 40-49 years with Graves' ophthalmopathy. CDR3 protein: CASSPQLAASTDTQYF. The DNA reads TGTGCCAGCAGTCCACAATTGGCGGCAAGCACAGATACGCAGTATTTT.